These 20 T cell receptor beta chains came from one sample sequenced in a study of T-cell reconstitution after alpha-beta-depleted transplantation in children. The authors prepared the TCRbeta library with unique molecular identifiers. TCRdb re-analysed the PCR reads in MiXCR, keeping a single row per CDR3 protein. The sample gives fewer than 250,000 distinct CDR3 sequences, approximately 8% of which show up once; roughly 6% is in the top ten. This specimen consisted of PBMCs, mostly from graft donor cells, obtained 180 days after TCRalphabeta/CD19-depleted stem cell transplant. These receptors were taken from a male patient aged 5 to 17 who had a stem cell transplant for acute lymphoblastic leukemia, so the T cells may come from the graft donor.

This clonotype was observed at least ten times. The chain couples TRBV3-1 to TRBJ1-5; D is unclear. The CDR3 consists of 14 residues. V was trimmed by 1 base and J by 7 bases, leaving 11 bases between them. Germline-derived CDR1 and CDR2 are LGHDT and YNNKEL (reference sequence). The CDR3 protein is CASSQGTRRQPQHF. The CDR3, as DNA: TGTGCCAGCAGCCAAGGCACTCGGAGGCAGCCCCAGCATTTT. Together with reference TRBV3-1 and TRBJ1-5, the CDR3 gives the full variable domain: DTAVSQTPKYLVTQMGNDKSIKCEQNLGHDTMYWYKQDSKKFLKIMFSYNNKELIINETVPNRFSPKSPDKAHLNLHINSLELGDSAVYFCASSQGTRRQPQHFGDGTRLSIL.

This clonotype was seen ten or more times. This rearrangement joins TRBV3-1 to TRBJ2-1; 7 nucleotides line up with TRBD2. After removal of 4 bases from V and 12 bases from J, the junction contained 9 bases not matched to a gene. Germline values: CDR1 LGHDT, CDR2 YNNKEL (reference sequence). The CDR3 runs to 13 residues. Here the CDR3 reads CASSRSTPGGQFF. CDR3 DNA sequence: TGTGCCAGCAGCCGTTCTACGCCGGGGGGGCAGTTCTTC.

There are many counts of this clonotype. J is TRBJ2-3 and V is TRBV7-2, with unresolved D. V was shortened by 5 bases and J by 8 bases, with 14 bases between the two germline ends. This CDR3 is 13 amino acids long. Germline V lookup: CDR1 SGHTA, CDR2 FQGNSA. CDR3 sequence reads: CASSLSSLATQYF. The CDR3 DNA sequence: TGTGCCAGCAGCCTATCCTCTCTCGCTACGCAGTATTTT.

This clonotype was counted at least ten times. This chain links TRBV20-1 with TRBJ1-2; TRBD1 matches at 9 bases. The germline gives CDR1 DFQATT, CDR2 SNEGSKA (reference sequence). The CDR3 sequence is 14 residues long. The V and J ends lost 3 bases and 5 bases, in that order; junction bases with no gene match: 7. The CDR3 DNA is TGCAGTGCTAGTGGGGACAGGGTAGGATATGGCTACACCTTC. Translated: CSASGDRVGYGYTF.

This clonotype appeared many times. The chain links TRBV7-9 to TRBJ2-7, with D uncertain. The germline V and J ends were trimmed by 0 bases and 5 bases, with 8 bases remaining between them. CDR3 size: 13 residues. Germline CDR1 is SEHNR and CDR2 is FQNEAQ (reference sequence). The CDR3, as DNA: TGTGCCAGCAGCTTAGCGCACGCCAACGAGCAGTACTTC. It translates to CASSLAHANEQYF.

The chain combines TRBV24-1 with TRBJ2-1; TRBD2 matches at 14 bases. The CDR3 extends over 19 amino acids. CDR1 is KGHDR and CDR2 is SFDVKD in the germline V gene. V lost 0 bases to trimming and J lost 1 base; unmatched junction nucleotides: 4. The CDR3 region is CATSDLRTSGRKSYNEQFF. The CDR3 region has the DNA TGTGCCACCAGTGATTTGCGGACTAGCGGGAGGAAGTCCTACAATGAGCAGTTCTTC.

At least ten counts were recorded for this clonotype. The rearrangement uses TRBV5-6 and TRBJ1-6, with no clear D. This CDR3 region has 11 residues. CDR1 is SGHDT and CDR2 is YYEEEE in the germline V gene. Trimming shortened V by 0 bases and J by 14 bases, and 6 bases separated the two germline ends. For the CDR3, the DNA is TGTGCCAGCAGCTTGGGGCGGACCCTCCACTTT. It is translated as CASSLGRTLHF.

This clonotype has at least ten counts. The chain is built from TRBV7-9 and TRBJ2-2; D may be TRBD1 (6 bases). The CDR3 has 17 amino acids. Germline V gives CDR1 SEHNR, CDR2 FQNEAQ (reference sequence). Trimming removed 0 bases from V and 7 bases from J, with 18 bases in between. The CDR3 region has the DNA TGTGCCAGCAGCTTAGCGGAGAGGATAACAGGGCTCGGGGAGCTGTTTTTT. Residues: CASSLAERITGLGELFF.

The table lists this clonotype with many counts. This chain links TRBV7-6 with TRBJ1-3; TRBD1 matches 7 bases. The CDR3 extends over 14 amino acids. Germline V lookup: CDR1 SGHVS, CDR2 FNYEAQ. V trimming: 5 bases; J trimming: 2 bases; junction bases outside the gene matches: 3. The CDR3 is CASSPTGPGNTIYF. CDR3 DNA sequence: TGTGCCAGCAGCCCGACAGGGCCTGGAAACACCATATATTTT.

This clonotype was seen at least ten times. The chain links TRBV18 to TRBJ2-3; 9 bases are shared with TRBD2. The junction had 9 bases not matched to a gene; V was cut back by 3 bases and J by 5 bases. The germline V gene has CDR1 KGHSH and CDR2 LQKENI. The CDR3 is 16 amino acids. CDR3 protein: CASSPGSGGTQDTQYF. Here the CDR3 DNA reads TGTGCCAGCTCACCGGGTAGCGGGGGCACCCAAGATACGCAGTATTTT.

This clonotype was seen at least ten times. The chain carries TRBV13 and TRBJ2-1, with 8 bases matching TRBD2. Trimming at V came to 0 bases and at J to 2 bases, leaving 3 bases not matched to a gene. The length of the CDR3 is 16 residues. Germline loops: CDR1 PRHDT, CDR2 FYEKMQ (reference sequence). The CDR3 DNA follows: TGTGCCAGCAGCTTAGGACTAGCGGTTCCCTACAATGAGCAGTTCTTC. Encoded protein: CASSLGLAVPYNEQFF.

At least ten counts were recorded for this clonotype. The chain links TRBV5-1 to TRBJ2-3; D is ambiguous. V lost 0 bases, J lost 2 bases, and 10 bases lay in between. CDR3 length: 15 amino acids. Per the germline V gene, CDR1 is SGHRS and CDR2 is YFSETQ. The CDR3 coding sequence is TGCGCCAGCAGCTTGGCTAGTACTATCACAGATACGCAGTATTTT. Residues: CASSLASTITDTQYF. Filled out from reference TRBV5-1 and TRBJ2-3, the complete variable domain reads KAGVTQTPRYLIKTRGQQVTLSCSPISGHRSVSWYQQTPGQGLQFLFEYFSETQRNKGNFPGRFSGRQFSNSRSEMNVSTLELGDSALYLCASSLASTITDTQYFGPGTRLTVL.

This clonotype was seen at least ten times. The rearrangement uses TRBV13 and TRBJ2-7; D possibly uses TRBD1 or TRBD2 (5 bases each). V was cut by 1 base and J by 6 bases, with 10 bases left in between. The CDR3 totals 13 residues. Germline V gives CDR1 PRHDT, CDR2 FYEKMQ (reference sequence). CDR3 residues: CASSLARGAEQYF. The DNA of the CDR3 is TGTGCCAGCAGCTTAGCTAGGGGAGCCGAGCAGTACTTC.

Many counts were recorded for this clonotype. V and J are TRBV6-2 or TRBV6-3 and TRBJ2-3; D unresolved. Germline V gene lookup returns CDR1 MNHEY and CDR2 SVGEGT. The CDR3 contains 11 residues. The germline V and J ends were trimmed by 6 bases and 2 bases, with 3 bases remaining between them. In nucleotides, the CDR3 is TGTGCCAGCAGACTCACAGATACGCAGTATTTT. Protein: CASRLTDTQYF.

At least ten counts were recorded for this clonotype. A much more abundant neighbour one base away suggests this may be a read error. The chain couples TRBV11-1 to TRBJ2-7; TRBD1 agrees at 9 bases. Trimming took 4 bases from V and 2 from J; bases not matched to a gene: 0. This CDR3 has 13 amino acids. Germline V lookup: CDR1 SGHAT, CDR2 FQDESV (reference sequence). The CDR3, as DNA: TGTGCCAGCAGCTGGACAGGGGCCTACGAGCAGTACTTC. Encoded protein: CASSWTGAYEQYF.

This clonotype was recorded at least ten times. This chain links TRBV20-1 with TRBJ2-7; the match to TRBD2 covers 10 bases. V dropped 6 bases and J dropped 3; count of bases not matched to a gene: 11. In germline, CDR1 is DFQATT, CDR2 SNEGSKA (reference sequence). The CDR3 has 15 amino acids. In DNA, the CDR3 is TGCAGTGCGAATTACCTAGCGGGAGCGGGCTACGAGCAGTACTTC. Protein: CSANYLAGAGYEQYF.

This clonotype was detected ten times or more. The chain couples TRBV12-3 or TRBV12-4 to TRBJ2-2, with 11 bases aligning to TRBD2. With 4 bases clipped from V and 5 bases from J, the junction kept 9 bases outside the gene matches. This CDR3 is 17 amino acids long. CDR3 sequence (DNA): TGTGCCAGCAGTTCCCTACTAGCGGGAGTTTGGACCGGGGAGCTGTTTTTT. It yields the protein CASSSLLAGVWTGELFF.

The chain joins TRBV27 to TRBJ1-1; TRBD1 might be the D (5 bases). The CDR3 is 15 residues long. CDR1 and CDR2 (germline): MNHEY, SMNVEV (reference sequence). Trimming took off 6 bases at V and 6 bases at J, with 20 bases between the two ends. CDR3 residues: CASSQWGRLSSEAFF. The CDR3, as DNA: TGTGCCAGCAGCCAATGGGGCCGATTGTCCTCTGAAGCTTTCTTT.

In its sample, this clonotype was seen many times. The rearrangement joins TRBV28 to TRBJ2-1, with 10 nucleotides matching TRBD1. CDR1 and CDR2 (germline): MDHEN, SYDVKM. With 9 bases clipped from V and 8 bases from J, the junction kept 10 bases outside the gene matches. The CDR3 sequence is 14 residues long. Here the CDR3 DNA reads TGTGCCAGTGCTCCGGGACAGGGGCGAGATGAGCAGTTCTTC. It specifies CASAPGQGRDEQFF.

There are many counts of this clonotype. The chain recombines TRBV27 with TRBJ2-2; 10 nucleotides match TRBD1. CDR1 and CDR2 from the germline V gene are MNHEY and SMNVEV (reference sequence). The CDR3 is 16 residues long. V trimming: 3 bases; J trimming: 6 bases; junction bases outside the gene matches: 7. In DNA form, the CDR3 reads TGTGCCAGCAGTTTTATACGGGACAGGGGAGCCGGGGAGCTGTTTTTT. The encoded protein is CASSFIRDRGAGELFF.